The T cell receptor beta chain under discussion was sequenced for a study of identical twins. Study-wide findings and caveats: Cord blood beta clonotypes present at high abundance carried fewer insertions; no such pattern appeared in memory repertoires.

This clonotype was recorded a few times. Its specificity is not known. The CDR3 runs 15 residues. Germline values: CDR1 MNHEY, CDR2 SVGAGI. V lost 0 bases and J lost 8; bases outside the gene matches: 5. TCRdb re-called the 5' RACE reads with MiXCR, one entry per CDR3 protein. The table shows around 1.7 million distinct CDR3 sequences, with under 35% occurring only once. The chain joins TRBV6-5 to TRBJ2-1; 9 bases are a match to TRBD2. This receptor was obtained from a newborn girl in good health. The sample consisted of cord blood. CDR3 protein: CASSYSGLAVHEQFF. In DNA, the CDR3 is TGTGCCAGCAGTTACTCGGGACTAGCTGTCCATGAGCAGTTCTTC.